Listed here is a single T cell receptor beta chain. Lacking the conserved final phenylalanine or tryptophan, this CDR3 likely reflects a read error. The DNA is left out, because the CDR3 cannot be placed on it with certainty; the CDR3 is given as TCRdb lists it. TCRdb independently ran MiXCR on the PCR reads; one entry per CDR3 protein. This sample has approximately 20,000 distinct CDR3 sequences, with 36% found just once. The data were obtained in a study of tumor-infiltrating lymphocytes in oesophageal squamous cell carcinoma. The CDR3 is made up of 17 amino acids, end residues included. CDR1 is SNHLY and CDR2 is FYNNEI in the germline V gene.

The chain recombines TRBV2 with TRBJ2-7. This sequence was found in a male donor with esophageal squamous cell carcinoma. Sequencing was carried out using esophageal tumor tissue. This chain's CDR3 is CASSGTLGSTYGYTFGS.